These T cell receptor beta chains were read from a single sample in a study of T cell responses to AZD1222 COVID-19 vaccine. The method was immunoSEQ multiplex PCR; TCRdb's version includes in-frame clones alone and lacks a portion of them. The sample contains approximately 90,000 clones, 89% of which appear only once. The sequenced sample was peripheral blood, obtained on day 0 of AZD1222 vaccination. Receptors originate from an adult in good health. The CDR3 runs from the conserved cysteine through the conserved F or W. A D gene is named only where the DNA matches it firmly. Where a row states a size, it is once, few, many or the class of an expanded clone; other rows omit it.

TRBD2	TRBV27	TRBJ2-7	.	CASSVTSGSRYEQYF	TGTGCCAGCAGTGTGACTAGCGGGAGTAGATACGAGCAGTACTTC
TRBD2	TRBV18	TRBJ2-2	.	CASSRSRALAGRWNGELFF	TGTGCCAGCTCACGGTCGAGGGCTCTAGCGGGAAGGTGGAACGGGGAGCTGTTTTTT
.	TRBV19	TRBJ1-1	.	CASSVRGTTEAFF	TGTGCCAGTAGTGTCCGGGGGACCACTGAAGCTTTCTTT
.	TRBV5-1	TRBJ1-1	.	CASSLLPPDGGTEAFF	TGCGCCAGCAGCTTGCTGCCACCAGACGGGGGCACTGAAGCTTTCTTT
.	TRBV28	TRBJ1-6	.	CASGDSNQRDSPLHF	TGTGCCAGCGGCGACAGTAACCAACGCGATTCACCCCTCCACTTT
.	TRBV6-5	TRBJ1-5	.	CASSYSDRNQPQHF	TGTGCCAGCAGTTATAGCGACAGAAATCAGCCCCAGCATTTT
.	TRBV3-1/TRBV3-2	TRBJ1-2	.	CASSPPDTLYGYTF	TGTGCCAGCAGCCCTCCCGACACCCTCTATGGCTACACCTTC
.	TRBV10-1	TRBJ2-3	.	CASGRSGQADTQYF	TGCGCCAGCGGAAGATCCGGACAAGCAGATACGCAGTATTTT
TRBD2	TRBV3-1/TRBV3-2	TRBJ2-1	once	CASSQGLADNEQFF	TGTGCCAGCAGCCAGGGACTAGCGGACAATGAGCAGTTCTTC
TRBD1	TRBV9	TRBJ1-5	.	CASSVGTVGQPQHF	TGTGCCAGCAGCGTCGGGACAGTCGGCCAGCCCCAGCATTTT
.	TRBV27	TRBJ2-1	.	CASSLSRLLSNNEQFF	TGTGCCAGCAGTTTATCTCGGCTACTAAGTAACAATGAGCAGTTCTTC
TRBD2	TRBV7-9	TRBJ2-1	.	CASSPRGGSVNEQFF	TGTGCCAGCAGCCCCCGGGGCGGGAGTGTTAATGAGCAGTTCTTC
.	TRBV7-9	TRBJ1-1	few	CASSPEVPVTEAFF	TGTGCCAGCAGCCCAGAGGTGCCAGTCACTGAAGCTTTCTTT
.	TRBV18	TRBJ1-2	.	CASSLPDSYNYGYTF	TGTGCCAGCTCACTTCCCGACAGCTATAACTATGGCTACACCTTC
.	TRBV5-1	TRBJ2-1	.	CASSLEGGRAQFF	TGCGCCAGCAGCTTGGAGGGGGGAAGGGCACAGTTCTTC
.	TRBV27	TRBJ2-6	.	CASSLSSQGGRLDYSGANVLTF	TGTGCCAGCAGTTTATCGTCTCAGGGGGGCCGATTGGACTACTCTGGGGCCAACGTCCTGACTTTC
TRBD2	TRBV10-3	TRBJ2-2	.	CAISDEVLAGVTGELFF	TGTGCCATCAGTGATGAGGTCCTAGCGGGGGTTACCGGGGAGCTGTTTTTT
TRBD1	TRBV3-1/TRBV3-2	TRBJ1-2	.	CASSQAVRGAYGYTF	TGTGCCAGCAGCCAAGCGGTCAGGGGGGCCTATGGCTACACCTTC
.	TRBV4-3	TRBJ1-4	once	CASSASGGGNEKLFF	TGCGCCAGCAGCGCGTCAGGAGGAGGTAATGAAAAACTGTTTTTT
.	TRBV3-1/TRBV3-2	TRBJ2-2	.	CASSQVLGAKTGELFF	TGTGCCAGCAGCCAAGTATTAGGGGCAAAAACCGGGGAGCTGTTTTTT
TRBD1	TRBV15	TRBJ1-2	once	CATSRGTVGYTF	TGTGCCACCAGCAGGGGGACAGTGGGCTACACCTTC
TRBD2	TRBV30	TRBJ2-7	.	CAWARAGAPYEQYF	TGTGCCTGGGCAAGAGCGGGAGCGCCCTACGAGCAGTACTTC
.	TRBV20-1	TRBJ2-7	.	CSAQGYYEQYF	TGCAGTGCTCAGGGGTACTACGAGCAGTACTTC
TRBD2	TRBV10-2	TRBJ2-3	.	CASRESGRGTDTQYF	TGCGCCAGCAGAGAAAGCGGGAGGGGCACAGATACGCAGTATTTT
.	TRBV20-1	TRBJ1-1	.	CSASVQGGTEAFF	TGCAGTGCTAGTGTCCAGGGAGGGACTGAAGCTTTCTTT
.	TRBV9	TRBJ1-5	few	CASSVGVGSSNQPQHF	TGTGCCAGCAGCGTAGGGGTGGGGTCGAGCAATCAGCCCCAGCATTTT
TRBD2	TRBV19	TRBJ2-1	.	CASSPGTSIDEQFF	TGTGCCAGTAGTCCCGGGACTAGCATTGATGAGCAGTTCTTC
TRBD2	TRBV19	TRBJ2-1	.	CASSIVDGTSGTYEQFF	TGTGCCAGTAGTATAGTTGACGGGACTAGCGGGACTTATGAGCAGTTCTTC
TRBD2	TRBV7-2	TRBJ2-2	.	CASTLLRTSGVTGELFF	TGTGCCAGCACCCTACTCAGGACTAGCGGGGTCACCGGGGAGCTGTTTTTT